The sequence of this TCR beta chain was determined in a study of blood T cells in healthy people across ages. Germline-derived CDR1 and CDR2 are MNHEY and SVGAGI. Trimming removed 3 bases at V and 0 bases at J, with 5 bases between. The CDR3 is made up of 13 amino acids. Per sample, a minimum of 6.5 million PBMCs were isolated. The authors extracted at least 6 micrograms of total RNA per sample. Primers used in a second PCR of about 6 to 12 cycles were a sample-barcoded 5' primer and a J-beta primer mix. MiXCR, run by TCRdb on the 5' RACE reads, gives a single entry per CDR3 protein. This table has 1.5 million to 2 million distinct CDR3 sequences, about two fifths appearing once.

The clonotype comes from a human donor in good health. The rearrangement links TRBV6-5 to TRBJ1-1; D unclear. Sequencing input: blood. CDR3 amino acids: CASSYWLNTEAFF. The CDR3 DNA is TGTGCCAGCAGTTATTGGTTGAACACTGAAGCTTTCTTT.